The clone carrying this T cell receptor (beta chain) was seen only once. The data were obtained in a study of cytomegalovirus exposure and HLA in healthy donors. The PCR contained 60 Vbeta and 13 Jbeta primers. The assay was immunoSEQ multiplex PCR, and TCRdb's table has in-frame clones only and misses some. Found here are approximately 140,000 clones, roughly three quarters of them singletons; the top ten hold 3.5%. V lost 5 bases and J 3 bases, leaving 11 bases between the germline ends. The CDR3 sequence is 14 residues long. CDR1 MDHEN and CDR2 SYDVKM come from the germline V gene. The chain is built from TRBV28 and TRBJ2-1; D is ambiguous. This sequence originates from a human donor in good health. The sequenced sample was PBMCs. Here the CDR3 reads CASSPQVLYNEQFF. CDR3 DNA sequence: TGTGCCAGCAGTCCCCAGGTCCTCTACAATGAGCAGTTCTTC.